A selection of T cell receptor beta chains follows, all from one sample in a study of somatic mutations in cytotoxic T cells in rheumatoid arthritis. Assay: immunoSEQ multiplex PCR; the TCRdb copy retains only in-frame clones and omits some. The sample yields more than 9,500 clones, under 85% seen once. Sequencing was performed on CD8+ T cells sorted from blood. The receptor source for this set is a woman in her sixties in good health. Each CDR3 is given with its conserved first and last residue. The D gene is left open where the match is weak. Clone size is not always given. Where it is, it says once, few, many or a class for expanded clones.

D gene	V gene	J gene	clone size	CDR3 DNA	CDR3 protein
.	TRBV29-1	TRBJ2-2	.	TGCAGCGTTGAAACAGGGAACACCGGGGAGCTGTTTTTT	CSVETGNTGELFF
.	TRBV7-3	TRBJ2-6	.	TGTGCCAGCGGCGGGGTTAGCTCTGGGGCCAACGTCCTGACTTTC	CASGGVSSGANVLTF
TRBD2	TRBV18	TRBJ2-5	.	TGTGCCAGCTCCCCGAGAGCGGGGAAAGAGACCCAGTACTTC	CASSPRAGKETQYF
TRBD2	TRBV5-6	TRBJ2-4	.	TGTGCCAGCAGCCTTAGCGGGGGGTTTCTAGCCAAAAACATTCAGTACTTC	CASSLSGGFLAKNIQYF
.	TRBV2	TRBJ2-5	.	TGTGCCAGCAGTGAAAAGTCGAGCGGAATATGGGCCCAGTACTTC	CASSEKSSGIWAQYF
.	TRBV27	TRBJ1-2	.	TGTGCCAGCAGTTTATTGGGGGCGACTAACTATGGCTACACCTTC	CASSLLGATNYGYTF
TRBD1	TRBV6-1	TRBJ1-1	.	TGTGCCAGCACGAAGTACAGGGGGCATACTGAAGCTTTCTTT	CASTKYRGHTEAFF
TRBD2	TRBV7-8	TRBJ2-7	.	TGTGCCAGCAGCTTAGTGTCCCGGCTAGCGGGGGGCTCCACTTACGAGCAGTACTTC	CASSLVSRLAGGSTYEQYF
.	TRBV5-1	TRBJ2-1	.	TGCGCCAGCAGCTTGGTGTCAGGGAGGTTCAATGAGCAGTTCTTC	CASSLVSGRFNEQFF
TRBD1	TRBV2	TRBJ1-4	.	TGTGCCAGCAGTTATCCGGGACAGGGGGAACAGGAAAAACTGTTTTTT	CASSYPGQGEQEKLFF
.	TRBV15	TRBJ1-5	.	TGTGCCACCAGCAGAGATCTTGGCAATCAGCCCCAGCATTTT	CATSRDLGNQPQHF
.	TRBV6-6	TRBJ2-2	.	TGTGCCAGCAGTTACCAGTCCGGGGAGCTGTTTTTT	CASSYQSGELFF
.	TRBV6-5	TRBJ2-5	.	TGTGCCAGCAGAGCCGGGACTCCCGAGTACTTC	CASRAGTPEYF
.	TRBV4-1	TRBJ1-5	.	TGTGCCAGCAGCCAGGGAACAGGGCTCCTCAATCAGCCCCAGCATTTT	CASSQGTGLLNQPQHF
TRBD1	TRBV6-5	TRBJ1-5	.	TGTGCCAGCAGGCCGGACAGGGGCCCGAATCAGCCCCAGCATTTT	CASRPDRGPNQPQHF
TRBD2	TRBV4-1	TRBJ2-5	.	TGCGCCAGCAGCCAAGAAGGTGGTACTAGCGGTCCCCAAGAGACCCAGTACTTC	CASSQEGGTSGPQETQYF
.	TRBV27	TRBJ1-2	.	TGTGCCACTAGGGAGTTCTATGGCTACACCTTC	CATREFYGYTF
TRBD1	TRBV11-2	TRBJ1-2	.	TGTGCCAGCAGCTTAGGACAGGGGTCTGGCTACACCTTC	CASSLGQGSGYTF
.	TRBV5-1	TRBJ2-6	.	TGCGCCAGCAGGCCAGACTCCTCTGGGGCCAACGTCCTGACTTTC	CASRPDSSGANVLTF
.	TRBV6-4	TRBJ1-6	once	TGTGCCAGCAGTGTTTCAGACGACTCTAATTCACCCCTCCACTTT	CASSVSDDSNSPLHF
.	TRBV1	TRBJ1-1	.	TGCACCAGCAGCCCATCAGGGGGCGCGTGGAACACTGAAGCTTTCTTT	CTSSPSGGAWNTEAFF
TRBD1	TRBV5-1	TRBJ2-7	few	TGCGCCAGCAGCTGGGGACAGGCCTACGAGCAGTACTTC	CASSWGQAYEQYF
TRBD1	TRBV27	TRBJ1-1	.	TGTGCCAGCAGCCTGACAGGGAGCACTGAAGCTTTCTTT	CASSLTGSTEAFF
TRBD1	TRBV6-5	TRBJ1-1	.	TGTGCCAGCAGTGGGACAGGAGGCCGGGGCACTGAAGCTTTCTTT	CASSGTGGRGTEAFF
.	TRBV7-2	TRBJ2-7	.	TGTGCCAGCAGCTTAGCGGGGGGGCCGGAAGAGCAGTACTTC	CASSLAGGPEEQYF
.	TRBV6-5	TRBJ2-3	.	TGTGCCAGCACCTTATCGGAGCGGTACACAGATACGCAGTATTTT	CASTLSERYTDTQYF
TRBD1	TRBV19	TRBJ1-3	.	TGTGCCAGTACCTCGGACAGGCGAGTCGCACCGGGAGACACCATATATTTT	CASTSDRRVAPGDTIYF
.	TRBV6-5	TRBJ1-2	.	TGTGCCAGCAGTCGCGGTGGGGGCTACACCTTC	CASSRGGGYTF
.	TRBV6-5	TRBJ2-3	.	TGTGCCAGCAGTCGAGATCCAGAGGCAGATACGCAGTATTTT	CASSRDPEADTQYF
TRBD1	TRBV16	TRBJ1-6	.	TGTGCCAGCAGCCTGCCGGGACAGGGACCCCTCCACTTT	CASSLPGQGPLHF
TRBD1	TRBV28	TRBJ1-2	.	TGTGCCAGCATAGGGACAGGGCGGGACTATGGCTACACCTTC	CASIGTGRDYGYTF
TRBD1	TRBV28	TRBJ1-5	.	TGTGCCAGCAGTGCCCAGGACAGGGATCAGCCCCAGCATTTT	CASSAQDRDQPQHF
TRBD2	TRBV2	TRBJ2-5	.	TGTGCCATCCCGGGACTAGCGGTCAAAACCCAGTACTTC	CAIPGLAVKTQYF
TRBD2	TRBV2	TRBJ2-1	few	TGTGCCAGCAGTGGACTAATCGGGACTAGTGGTTCAGATGAGCAGTTCTTC	CASSGLIGTSGSDEQFF
TRBD1	TRBV27	TRBJ1-2	.	TGTGCCAGCACGGACAGGGAAGAATATGGCTACACCTTC	CASTDREEYGYTF
TRBD2	TRBV7-9	TRBJ2-7	once	TGTGCCAGCAGCGTAGCGGGGGGGGCCCTCTACGAGCAGTACTTC	CASSVAGGALYEQYF
.	TRBV9	TRBJ2-1	.	TGTGCCAGCAGCGTGGGGCCGGTGGCAGCCTACAATGAGCAGTTCTTC	CASSVGPVAAYNEQFF
.	TRBV20-1	TRBJ1-1	few	TGCAGTGCTAGTTGGGCAGGGGAAGCTTTCTTT	CSASWAGEAFF